These 22 T cell receptor beta chains share one sample of origin, sequenced in a study of T cell responses to AZD1222 COVID-19 vaccine. Sequencing used immunoSEQ multiplex PCR; TCRdb keeps in-frame clones, though not all of them. The sample lists 150,000 to 180,000 clones; about 86% were seen once. Sequencing was performed on peripheral blood, taken on day 0 of MenACWY control vaccination. These receptors came from an adult in good health.

The chain joins TRBV19 to TRBJ1-5; 8 bases map to TRBD1. Germline V gene lookup returns CDR1 LNHDA and CDR2 SQIVND (reference sequence). The V segment lost 3 bases and the J segment 12 bases; nucleotides outside the gene matches: 19. This CDR3 contains 17 residues. Here the CDR3 reads CASSIPGAGTGLSRQHF. The CDR3 DNA sequence: TGTGCCAGTAGTATTCCTGGGGCCGGGACAGGTCTCAGTCGCCAGCATTTT.

This chain connects TRBV19 to TRBJ1-3; D remains unclear. The CDR3 covers 13 residues. Looked up from germline, CDR1 is LNHDA and CDR2 is SQIVND (reference sequence). Trimming shortened V by 4 bases and J by 4 bases, and 8 bases separated the two germline ends. The CDR3 DNA reads TGTGCCAGTAGTAAAGTCGCCGGAAACACCATATATTTT. It specifies CASSKVAGNTIYF.

In nucleotides, the CDR3 is TGTGCCAGCAGCCCCGGGGGCCTAAGGCAGTACGTC. It specifies CASSPGGLRQYV. This chain links TRBV11-2 with TRBJ2-7, with D perhaps TRBD1 or TRBD2 (6 bases each). CDR3 length: 12 residues. Trimming took 5 bases from V and 9 from J, leaving 14 bases between them. From germline, CDR1 is SGHAT and CDR2 FQNNGV.

This chain links TRBV5-1 with TRBJ2-3, with TRBD2 matching 11 bases. V dropped 8 bases and J dropped 5; count of bases not matched to a gene: 7. CDR3 length equals 14 residues. Per germline, CDR1 SGHRS and CDR2 YFSETQ. CDR3 amino acids: CASLLAGVGDTQYF. CDR3 in DNA: TGCGCCAGTTTACTAGCGGGAGTAGGAGATACGCAGTATTTT.

Details on this clone: The junction differs from germline at one of its ends, possibly a read error. This chain links TRBV2 with TRBJ1-4; D is possibly TRBD1 (6 bases). Germline V lookup: CDR1 SNHLY, CDR2 FYNNEI. The CDR3 spans 13 residues. This CDR3 reads CASKYRVSEKLFF. The CDR3 bases are TGTGCAAGCAAGTACAGGGTTTCTGAAAAACTGTTTTTT.

The chain combines TRBV7-2 with TRBJ2-5, with D perhaps given as TRBD1 or TRBD2 (6 bases each). The CDR3 length is 17 residues. The V and J ends lost 4 bases and 3 bases respectively, with 21 bases between them. Germline CDR1 and CDR2: SGHTA and FQGNSA. CDR3 sequence: CASSWGTLGGPEETQYF. CDR3 DNA sequence: TGTGCCAGCAGCTGGGGGACTCTTGGGGGCCCCGAAGAGACCCAGTACTTC.

The rearrangement uses TRBV5-1 and TRBJ2-5, with a weak D call TRBD2 (6 bases). The CDR3 runs 15 residues. Between the trimmed V and J ends, which lost 0 bases and 5 bases, there was a span of 14 bases. Germline loops: CDR1 SGHRS, CDR2 YFSETQ. CDR3: CASSLAGGREETQYF. CDR3 DNA sequence: TGCGCCAGCAGCTTGGCCGGGGGAAGGGAGGAGACCCAGTACTTC. The variable domain in full, completed from reference TRBV5-1 and TRBJ2-5, reads KAGVTQTPRYLIKTRGQQVTLSCSPISGHRSVSWYQQTPGQGLQFLFEYFSETQRNKGNFPGRFSGRQFSNSRSEMNVSTLELGDSALYLCASSLAGGREETQYFGPGTRLLVL.

The chain employs TRBV6-4 and TRBJ1-2; no definite D call. Trimming removed 4 bases from V and 8 bases from J, with 2 bases in between. This CDR3 is 9 amino acids long. Germline values: CDR1 MRHNA, CDR2 SNTAGT. CDR3 bases: TGTGCCAGCAGTGTGGGCTACACCTTC. Amino acids: CASSVGYTF.

This clone was recorded only once. The gene calls are TRBV7-2 and TRBJ2-6; D gene ambiguous. The CDR3 totals 15 residues. Germline-derived CDR1 and CDR2 are SGHTA and FQGNSA. V gave up 5 bases and J gave up 4 bases, with 12 bases separating them. The CDR3 nucleotides read TGTGCCAGCAGCCCCGCACTGACGGGGGCCAACGTCCTGACTTTC. Its translation is CASSPALTGANVLTF.

V and J are TRBV4-3 and TRBJ1-5; a weak D match, TRBD1 (6 bases). The V and J ends lost 4 bases and 7 bases respectively, with 11 bases between them. Per germline, CDR1 LGHNA and CDR2 YSLEER. The CDR3 extends over 13 amino acids. The CDR3 spells CASSPHRDQPQHF. The DNA for the CDR3 is TGCGCCAGCAGCCCCCACAGGGACCAGCCCCAGCATTTT.

V gene TRBV10-3 combines with J gene TRBJ2-1; D may be TRBD1 (6 bases). The CDR3 extends over 13 amino acids. Trimming pared 7 bases from V and 6 bases from J, leaving 13 bases between. The germline V gene encodes CDR1 ENHRY and CDR2 SYGVKD. The CDR3 DNA is TGTGCCATCACGGGTACAGGGCCCAATGAGCAGTTCTTC. It encodes CAITGTGPNEQFF.

This clone was seen only once. V gene TRBV7-8 combines with J gene TRBJ1-1, with a weak D call TRBD1 (6 bases). The germline CDR1 and CDR2 sequences are SGHVS and FQNEAQ. V shed 7 bases and J shed 0 bases, with 15 bases lying between them. This CDR3 region has 15 residues. The CDR3 is CASISQGRMNTEAFF. The CDR3 DNA is TGTGCCAGCATTTCACAGGGCCGAATGAACACTGAAGCTTTCTTT.

The V gene is TRBV7-3, the J gene TRBJ2-1; D uncertain. V was trimmed by 3 bases and J by 4 bases, leaving 10 bases between them. CDR3 length equals 14 residues. Germline V gene sequence: CDR1 SGHTA, CDR2 FQGTGA. The CDR3 nucleotides are TGTGCCAGCAGCTTCCTCCCCTCTTACAATGAGCAGTTCTTC. This translates into CASSFLPSYNEQFF.

This clone has more than one count but fewer than ten. The gene calls are TRBV12-3 or TRBV12-4 and TRBJ1-1, with D perhaps TRBD1 (5 bases). The CDR3 contains 13 residues. Trimming shortened V by 10 bases and J by 8 bases, and 20 bases separated the two germline ends. CDR3 protein: CATKEWGGAEAFF. The CDR3 DNA sequence: TGTGCCACCAAAGAATGGGGCGGGGCAGAAGCTTTCTTT.

The chain is built from TRBV10-3 and TRBJ2-7; 9 bases fit TRBD1. Germline CDR1 and CDR2: ENHRY and SYGVKD. V lost 6 bases and J lost 6; bases outside the gene matches: 9. This CDR3 is built from 14 residues. The CDR3 reads CAIRSGDRVSEQYF. The CDR3, as DNA: TGTGCCATCAGGTCGGGGGACAGGGTCTCCGAGCAGTACTTC.

The genes are TRBV7-8 and TRBJ1-2; D unclear. The CDR3 consists of 16 residues. CDR1 SGHVS and CDR2 FQNEAQ come from the germline V gene. V was cut by 6 bases and J by 4 bases, with 21 bases left in between. CDR3 coding DNA: TGTGCCAGCAGTCTCCTCCGGACGGCGAGTTTCTATGGCTACACCTTC. Translation gives CASSLLRTASFYGYTF.

The V gene is TRBV6-5, the J gene TRBJ2-1; weak D call: TRBD2 (6 bases). V shed 5 bases and J shed 0 bases, with 11 bases lying between them. Looked up from germline, CDR1 is MNHEY and CDR2 is SVGAGI. This CDR3 region has 15 residues. The CDR3 loop is CASSLAPSSYNEQFF. CDR3 sequence (DNA): TGTGCCAGCAGTCTAGCGCCAAGCTCCTACAATGAGCAGTTCTTC.

In this sample, this clone turned up once. This chain connects TRBV6-2 or TRBV6-3 to TRBJ2-2; 7 positions match TRBD2. The CDR3 contains 18 residues. The J segment lost 8 bases and the V segment lost 4 bases, leaving 19 bases of the junction unmatched. Germline V CDR1 and CDR2: MNHEY, SVGEGT. CDR3 protein: CASSFLTLATTAGGELFF. CDR3 DNA sequence: TGTGCCAGCAGTTTCCTCACACTAGCGACCACCGCGGGTGGGGAGCTGTTTTTT.

The chain has TRBV3-1 (or the pseudogene TRBV3-2) and TRBJ2-7; D not certain. This CDR3 is built from 12 residues. The V end lost 3 bases, the J end lost 5 bases, and 8 bases lay between the germline ends. Per the germline V gene, CDR1 is LGHDT and CDR2 is YNNKEL (reference sequence). The CDR3 DNA reads TGTGCCAGCAGCCAGGTAATCAACGAGCAGTACTTC. Translation gives CASSQVINEQYF.

The V gene is TRBV28, the J gene TRBJ1-2; D is undetermined. Trimming shortened V by 3 bases and J by 3 bases, and 8 bases separated the two germline ends. The V gene's germline CDR1 is MDHEN and CDR2 SYDVKM. This CDR3 is 13 amino acids long. CDR3 residues: CASSLKGHYGYTF. The CDR3 DNA follows: TGTGCCAGCAGTTTGAAGGGCCACTATGGCTACACCTTC.

The chain has TRBV7-9 and TRBJ2-3; D is perhaps TRBD2 (6 bases). The CDR3 totals 15 residues. V was shortened by 5 bases and J by 0 bases, with 12 bases between the two germline ends. The germline CDR1 and CDR2 sequences are SEHNR and FQNEAQ (reference sequence). This CDR3 reads CASSQEGLSTDTQYF. CDR3 bases: TGTGCCAGCAGCCAGGAGGGCCTAAGCACAGATACGCAGTATTTT.

The chain joins TRBV28 to TRBJ1-2, with unresolved D. Trimming shortened V by 7 bases and J by 2 bases, and 11 bases separated the two germline ends. This CDR3 contains 13 residues. Germline CDR1 and CDR2: MDHEN and SYDVKM. The CDR3 region has the DNA TGTGCCAGCACTATGGACGGCAACTATGGCTACACCTTC. Encoded protein: CASTMDGNYGYTF.